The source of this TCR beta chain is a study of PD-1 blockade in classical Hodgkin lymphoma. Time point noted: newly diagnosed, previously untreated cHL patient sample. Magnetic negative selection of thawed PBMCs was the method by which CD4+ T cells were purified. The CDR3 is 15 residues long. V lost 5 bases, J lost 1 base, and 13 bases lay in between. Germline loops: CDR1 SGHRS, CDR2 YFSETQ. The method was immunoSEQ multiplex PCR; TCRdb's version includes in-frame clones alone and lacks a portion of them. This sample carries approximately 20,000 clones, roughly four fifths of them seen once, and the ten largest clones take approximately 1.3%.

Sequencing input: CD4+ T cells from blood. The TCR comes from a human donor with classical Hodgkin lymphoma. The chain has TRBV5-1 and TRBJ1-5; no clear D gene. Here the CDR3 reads CASRRTTESNQPQHF. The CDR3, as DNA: TGCGCCAGCAGGAGAACGACGGAGAGCAATCAGCCCCAGCATTTT. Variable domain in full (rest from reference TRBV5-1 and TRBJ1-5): KAGVTQTPRYLIKTRGQQVTLSCSPISGHRSVSWYQQTPGQGLQFLFEYFSETQRNKGNFPGRFSGRQFSNSRSEMNVSTLELGDSALYLCASRRTTESNQPQHFGDGTRLSIL.